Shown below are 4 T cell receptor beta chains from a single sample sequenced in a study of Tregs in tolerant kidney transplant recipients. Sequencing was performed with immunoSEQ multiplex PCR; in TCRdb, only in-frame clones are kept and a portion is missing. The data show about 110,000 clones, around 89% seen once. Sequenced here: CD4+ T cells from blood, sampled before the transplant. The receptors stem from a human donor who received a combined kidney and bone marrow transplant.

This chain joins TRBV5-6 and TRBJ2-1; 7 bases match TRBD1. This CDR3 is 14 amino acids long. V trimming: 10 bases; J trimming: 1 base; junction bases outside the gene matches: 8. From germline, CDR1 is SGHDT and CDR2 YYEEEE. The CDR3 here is CASSRGQSYNEQFF. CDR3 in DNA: TGTGCCTCTTCCCGGGGACAGTCCTACAATGAGCAGTTCTTC.

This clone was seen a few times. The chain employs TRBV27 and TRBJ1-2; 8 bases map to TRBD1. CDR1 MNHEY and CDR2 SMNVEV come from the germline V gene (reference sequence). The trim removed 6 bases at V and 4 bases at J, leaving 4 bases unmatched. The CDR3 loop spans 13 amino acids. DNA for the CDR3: TGTGCCAGCAGCTACGGACAGGGCTATGGCTACACCTTC. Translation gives CASSYGQGYGYTF.

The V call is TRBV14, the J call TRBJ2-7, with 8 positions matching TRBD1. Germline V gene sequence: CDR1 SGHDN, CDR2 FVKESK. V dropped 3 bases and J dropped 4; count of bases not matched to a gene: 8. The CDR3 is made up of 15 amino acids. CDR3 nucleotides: TGTGCCAGCAGCCAGGCACCGGGACAGGAGTACGAGCAGTACTTC. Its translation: CASSQAPGQEYEQYF. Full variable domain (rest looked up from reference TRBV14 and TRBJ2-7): EAGVTQFPSHSVIEKGQTVTLRCDPISGHDNLYWYRRVMGKEIKFLLHFVKESKQDESGMPNNRFLAERTGGTYSTLKVQPAELEDSGVYFCASSQAPGQEYEQYFGPGTRLTVT.

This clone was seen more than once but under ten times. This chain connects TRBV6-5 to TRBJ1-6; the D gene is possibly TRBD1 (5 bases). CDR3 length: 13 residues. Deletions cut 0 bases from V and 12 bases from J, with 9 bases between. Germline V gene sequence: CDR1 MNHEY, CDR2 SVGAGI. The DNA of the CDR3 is TGTGCCAGCAGTTACTCGATTAGGGGACCCCTCCACTTT. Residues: CASSYSIRGPLHF.